The present TCR beta chain was sequenced within a study of cytomegalovirus exposure and HLA in healthy donors. On the study more broadly: Genotyping showed roughly 86% of roughly 400 donors falling in the Caucasian-associated ancestry cluster.

At the time of sampling, donors were nominally healthy, though unrecorded immune exposures were likely. For this clone: Its matching antigen is unknown.

J lost 4 bases, V lost 3 bases, and 9 bases had no gene match. This CDR3 is built from 16 residues. Germline CDR1 is LNHDA and CDR2 is SQIVND (reference sequence). 13 Jbeta primers and 60 Vbeta primers were used for the PCR. Repertoires were generated with immunoSEQ multiplex PCR, while TCRdb's copy carries only in-frame clones and drops some. This table holds tens of thousands of clones, roughly 77% found once. Study-level points and caveats: Indistinguishable V segments such as TRBV6-2 and TRBV6-3 were excluded. In a later analysis, DRB1 alleles had the most associated TCRs; HLA-C alleles the fewest.

V usage is TRBV19 and J usage is TRBJ2-3; 8 nucleotides align to TRBD2. This clonotype originated in a man aged 25-45 years in good health and CMV-seronegative. The sample consisted of PBMCs. CDR3 coding DNA: TGTGCCAGTAGTATCACGCCCAGCGGGAGTGCAGATACGCAGTATTTT. This codes for CASSITPSGSADTQYF.